One sample yielded the 18 T cell receptor beta chains listed below, sequenced in a study of cytomegalovirus exposure and HLA in healthy donors. This PCR relied on a set of 60 Vbeta primers and 13 Jbeta primers. The data were produced by immunoSEQ multiplex PCR, yet TCRdb's version contains in-frame clones alone and is incomplete. The sample lists 250,000 or so clones, roughly 84% seen once, with 1% to 1.5% in the top ten. Input material: PBMCs. The receptors stem from a human donor in good health.

The chain recombines TRBV11-2 with TRBJ1-1; 7 bases line up with TRBD1. V lost 5 bases to trimming and J lost 5 bases; unmatched junction nucleotides: 5. The CDR3 has 13 residues. Germline CDR1 SGHAT, CDR2 FQNNGV. The CDR3 DNA reads TGTGCCAGCAGCCCCCAGGGGGAGACTGAAGCTTTCTTT. This sequence encodes CASSPQGETEAFF.

This clone was picked up one time. V is TRBV10-3 and J is TRBJ2-3, with 12 positions matching TRBD1. J lost 6 bases, V lost 10 bases, and 11 bases had no gene match. The CDR3 consists of 15 residues. The germline V gene encodes CDR1 ENHRY and CDR2 SYGVKD. CDR3 sequence reads: CATSSGTGGADTQYF. For the CDR3, the DNA is TGTGCCACGAGCTCCGGGACAGGGGGCGCCGATACGCAGTATTTT.

The V gene is TRBV19, the J gene TRBJ2-7, with 8 bases matching TRBD2. The CDR3 spans 12 residues. The V segment lost 11 bases and the J segment 3 bases; nucleotides outside the gene matches: 6. The germline gives CDR1 LNHDA, CDR2 SQIVND (reference sequence). In nucleotides, the CDR3 is TGTGCCCGTGGGCGGGAGGTCTACGAGCAGTACTTC. Translated, it gives CARGREVYEQYF. The variable domain in full, completed from reference TRBV19 and TRBJ2-7, reads DGGITQSPKYLFRKEGQNVTLSCEQNLNHDAMYWYRQDPGQGLRLIYYSQIVNDFQKGDIAEGYSVSREKKESFPLTVTSAQKNPTAFYLCARGREVYEQYFGPGTRLTVT.

The chain has TRBV18 and TRBJ2-5, with D possibly being TRBD1 (5 bases). The germline V gene encodes CDR1 KGHSH and CDR2 LQKENI. The CDR3 length is 14 residues. Trimming shortened V by 3 bases and J by 0 bases, and 8 bases separated the two germline ends. CDR3 loop: CASSPRGNQETQYF. CDR3 nucleotides: TGTGCCAGCTCACCTAGGGGCAACCAAGAGACCCAGTACTTC.

The rearrangement links TRBV9 to TRBJ2-5; D possibly corresponds to TRBD1 (6 bases). The length of the CDR3 is 15 residues. V lost 1 base and J 4 bases, leaving 14 bases between the germline ends. CDR1 and CDR2 (germline): SGDLS, YYNGEE. The DNA for the CDR3 is TGTGCCAGCAGCGTACAGGGGATTGGGGTAGAGACCCAGTACTTC. Its translation: CASSVQGIGVETQYF.

This chain connects TRBV10-3 to TRBJ2-1, with D perhaps TRBD2 (5 bases). Germline values: CDR1 ENHRY, CDR2 SYGVKD. CDR3 size: 13 residues. Trimming took 3 bases from V and 5 from J, leaving 8 bases between them. The CDR3 spells CAISDGRDNEQFF. As DNA, the CDR3 is TGTGCCATCAGTGATGGGCGGGACAATGAGCAGTTCTTC.

This clone was counted once. The V and J genes are TRBV28 and TRBJ2-7, with 13 positions matching TRBD2. CDR1 and CDR2 (germline): MDHEN, SYDVKM. The CDR3 consists of 19 residues. After removal of 7 bases from V and 9 bases from J, the junction contained 24 bases not matched to a gene. The CDR3 protein is CASTDPAGTSGTTTLPQYF. In DNA form, the CDR3 reads TGTGCCAGCACCGACCCCGCCGGGACTAGCGGGACTACCACTCTCCCGCAGTACTTC.

J is TRBJ1-2 and V is TRBV5-1, with D tentatively TRBD1 (6 bases). Germline assignment: CDR1 SGHRS and CDR2 YFSETQ. The CDR3 extends over 14 amino acids. The V end lost 3 bases, the J end lost 4 bases, and 13 bases lay between the germline ends. CDR3 loop: CASSWMGQTYGYTF. As DNA, the CDR3 is TGCGCCAGCAGCTGGATGGGACAAACCTATGGCTACACCTTC.

With respect to this clone: The sample carries other DNA sequences with the same CDR3. The chain is built from TRBV6-5 and TRBJ2-7; TRBD1 aligns across 7 bases. CDR1 MNHEY and CDR2 SVGAGI come from the germline V gene. With 0 bases clipped from V and 2 bases from J, the junction kept 4 bases outside the gene matches. The length of the CDR3 is 15 residues. The DNA for the CDR3 is TGTGCCAGCAGTTACTCGGGTCAGGGGGCCTACGAGCAGTACTTC. This codes for CASSYSGQGAYEQYF.

The V and J genes are TRBV5-1 and TRBJ2-5; D gene uncertain. Germline values: CDR1 SGHRS, CDR2 YFSETQ. This CDR3 is 12 amino acids long. The V end lost 4 bases, the J end lost 9 bases, and 13 bases lay between the germline ends. The CDR3 sequence: CASSVNTRSQYF. The CDR3 coding sequence is TGCGCCAGCAGCGTAAATACGAGATCCCAGTACTTC.

This clone was observed a handful of times. V is TRBV27 and J is TRBJ2-7; 9 bases match TRBD1. Germline V gene data show CDR1 as MNHEY and CDR2 as SMNVEV (reference sequence). This CDR3 region has 13 residues. V shed 5 bases and J 3 bases; nucleotides not matched to a gene: 2. The CDR3 spells CASSMTGGYEQYF. In DNA, the CDR3 is TGTGCCAGCAGTATGACAGGGGGCTACGAGCAGTACTTC.

The genes are TRBV7-9 and TRBJ2-5, with D perhaps TRBD2 (7 bases). This CDR3 spans 14 amino acids. Germline CDR1 is SEHNR and CDR2 is FQNEAQ (reference sequence). The V and J ends lost 6 bases and 4 bases respectively, with 15 bases between them. CDR3 in DNA: TGTGCCAGCAGATCCACAGGGAGGGTAGAGACCCAGTACTTC. Its translation: CASRSTGRVETQYF.

The chain joins TRBV7-9 to TRBJ2-7; D remains ambiguous. The CDR3 sequence is 17 residues long. The V gene's germline CDR1 is SEHNR and CDR2 FQNEAQ (reference sequence). Trimming stripped 2 bases from V and 3 bases from J, with 20 bases between. DNA for the CDR3: TGTGCCAGCAGCTTACATCCAGGCCCTAATCTGTACTACGAGCAGTACTTC. Protein: CASSLHPGPNLYYEQYF.

CDR3 amino acids: CASSRTEARKLFF. Here the CDR3 DNA reads TGTGCCAGCAGTCGGACAGAGGCGCGTAAACTGTTTTTT. J is TRBJ1-4 and V is TRBV25-1; D possibly corresponds to TRBD1 (6 bases). Germline values: CDR1 MGHDK, CDR2 SYGVNS. The CDR3 runs to 13 residues. Trimming removed 5 bases at V and 11 bases at J, with 15 bases between.

The gene calls are TRBV19 and TRBJ1-2, with TRBD1 as a possible D gene (5 bases). This CDR3 region has 11 residues. V was clipped by 6 bases and J by 5 bases, with 7 bases between them. The V gene's germline CDR1 is LNHDA and CDR2 SQIVND (reference sequence). In nucleotides, the CDR3 is TGTGCCAGTAGAGCAGGGTATGGCTACACCTTC. It codes for CASRAGYGYTF.

The V gene is TRBV2, the J gene TRBJ2-5; 9 nucleotides agree with TRBD1. Trimming at V came to 6 bases and at J to 5 bases, leaving 7 bases not matched to a gene. This CDR3 comprises 14 residues. CDR1 is SNHLY and CDR2 is FYNNEI in the germline V gene. The CDR3 DNA follows: TGTGCCAGCAGGTGGACAGGGGCGTGGGAGACCCAGTACTTC. Protein sequence: CASRWTGAWETQYF.

The chain employs TRBV6-1 and TRBJ2-7, with TRBD2 identical over 10 bases. The CDR3 sequence is 15 residues long. Unmatched junction bases numbered 13, after V lost 7 bases and J lost 7 bases. Per germline, CDR1 MNHNS and CDR2 SASEGT. The CDR3 here is CASTESAGGPAEQYF. In DNA form, the CDR3 reads TGTGCCAGCACGGAGTCAGCGGGGGGGCCGGCGGAGCAGTACTTC.

V usage is TRBV6-6 and J usage is TRBJ2-1, with 11 bases lining up with TRBD2. The germline V gene encodes CDR1 MNHNY and CDR2 SVGAGI (reference sequence). V shed 7 bases, J shed 2 bases, and the junction held 7 bases outside the gene matches. The CDR3 is 16 amino acids. CDR3 region: CASTRLAGNTYNEQFF. CDR3 coding DNA: TGTGCCAGCACCCGACTAGCGGGGAATACCTACAATGAGCAGTTCTTC.